One sample yielded the 9 T cell receptor beta chains listed below, sequenced in a study of blood T cell repertoires in COVID-19. This table comes from immunoSEQ multiplex PCR, and its TCRdb copy is limited to in-frame clones, with some not included. The repertoire includes over 200,000 clones, around 90% of them detected once, and 5.5% to 8% sits in the top ten. The sequenced material came from peripheral blood. The receptors derive from a man between 60 and 75 years old who had recovered from COVID-19.

The chain has TRBV11-2 and TRBJ2-3, with D possibly being TRBD2 (6 bases). The CDR3 runs 15 residues. V was cut by 6 bases and J by 3 bases, with 16 bases left in between. From germline, CDR1 is SGHAT and CDR2 FQNNGV. As DNA, the CDR3 is TGTGCCAGCAGATTACACGGGGAGGCAACAGATACGCAGTATTTT. Translated: CASRLHGEATDTQYF.

The rearrangement links TRBV20-1 to TRBJ2-1; 7 bases are a match to TRBD2. Germline V gene lookup returns CDR1 DFQATT and CDR2 SNEGSKA (reference sequence). Trimming cost V 3 bases and J 6 bases; bases outside gene matches: 8. The CDR3 loop spans 14 amino acids. Here the CDR3 reads CSASRAGVFNEQFF. The CDR3 DNA sequence: TGCAGTGCTAGTCGGGCGGGGGTGTTCAATGAGCAGTTCTTC.

The chain has TRBV5-1 and TRBJ1-1; 7 bases are a match to TRBD1. Germline CDR1 is SGHRS and CDR2 is YFSETQ. The V segment lost 4 bases and the J segment 0 bases; nucleotides outside the gene matches: 3. The CDR3 length is 14 residues. The CDR3 DNA reads TGCGCCAGCAGCCCGGGACAGATGAACACTGAAGCTTTCTTT. Residues: CASSPGQMNTEAFF. The full variable domain, with the rest looked up from reference TRBV5-1 and TRBJ1-1, is KAGVTQTPRYLIKTRGQQVTLSCSPISGHRSVSWYQQTPGQGLQFLFEYFSETQRNKGNFPGRFSGRQFSNSRSEMNVSTLELGDSALYLCASSPGQMNTEAFFGQGTRLTVV.

Only one count was recorded for this clone. This chain uses TRBV24-1 with TRBJ1-5; possible D gene TRBD1, 5 bases. Between the trimmed V and J ends, which lost 4 bases and 12 bases, there was a span of 15 bases. There are 13 residues in the CDR3. Germline V gene sequence: CDR1 KGHDR, CDR2 SFDVKD. CDR3: CATSDPGAPRQHF. CDR3 nucleotide sequence: TGTGCCACCAGTGACCCTGGGGCTCCTCGCCAGCATTTT.

The chain links TRBV5-6 to TRBJ2-1, with 8 positions matching TRBD2. There are 15 residues in the CDR3. Germline V gives CDR1 SGHDT, CDR2 YYEEEE. V was clipped by 6 bases and J by 4 bases; unmatched bases: 9. The chain's CDR3 is CASNLRGGLYNEQFF. The CDR3 DNA is TGTGCCAGCAACCTACGGGGGGGCCTTTACAATGAGCAGTTCTTC.

The genes are TRBV5-1 and TRBJ1-3, with no clear D. Trimming left V 0 bases short and J 3 bases short, with 7 bases between. This CDR3 is 14 amino acids long. The V gene's germline CDR1 is SGHRS and CDR2 YFSETQ. The CDR3 spells CASSLGTVGNTIYF. The CDR3 DNA follows: TGCGCCAGCAGCTTGGGAACAGTTGGAAACACCATATATTTT.

The rearrangement joins TRBV10-3 to TRBJ2-2; D ambiguous. The CDR3 extends over 15 amino acids. Germline V gives CDR1 ENHRY, CDR2 SYGVKD. The V end was cut by 2 bases, the J end by 3 bases, with 10 bases between. The chain's CDR3 is CAISERQADTGELFF. The CDR3 nucleotides read TGTGCCATCAGTGAGCGGCAGGCAGACACCGGGGAGCTGTTTTTT.

The chain uses TRBV29-1 and TRBJ1-1; D is undetermined. This CDR3 is 10 amino acids long. V was clipped by 1 base and J by 6 bases, with 3 bases between them. Germline CDR1 is SQVTM and CDR2 is ANQGSEA. DNA of the CDR3: TGCAGCGTTGAAGCTGCTGAAGCTTTCTTT. Its translation: CSVEAAEAFF.

This clone has only a few counts. The chain is built from TRBV30 and TRBJ1-1, with D unresolved. Trimming cost V 5 bases and J 2 bases, with 9 bases left between them. Germline V gene sequence: CDR1 GTSNPN, CDR2 SVGIG (reference sequence). The CDR3 spans 12 residues. The CDR3 loop reads CAWEQINTEAFF. CDR3 sequence (DNA): TGTGCCTGGGAACAGATTAACACTGAAGCTTTCTTT.